The entry below describes one T cell receptor beta chain. This clone appeared once. There is no known antigen for this receptor. No much larger clone exists at a distance of one base, and base qualities are not known. This sample was included in a study of control samples from healthy donors and cancer patients (dated by TCRdb to 2020 to 2021). Counted from cysteine to phenylalanine, this CDR3 has 17 amino acids. Kept here is only the CDR3 DNA, which spans 51 bases and is read in frame from base 1. From a lookup of the germline V gene, CDR1 and CDR2 are MGHRA and YSYEKL. V was cut back by 1 base and J by 5 bases, leaving a gap of 20 bases between them. The library came from the immunoSEQ multiplex PCR assay. Held by TCRdb, this immuneACCESS table contains in-frame sequences only and omits some clones. Under half of the omission traces to an unresolved V gene where checked; the cause of the rest is unknown. The table for this sample lists about 120,000 clones; roughly 91% of them were counted only once. The top ten constitute approximately 2.3% of the sample.

The chain is encoded by TRBV4-1 joined to TRBJ1-1; matching of 6 bases hints at TRBD1 as the D gene. The sequence came from a woman in her 70s in good health. Sequencing was done on a sample of blood. The CDR3 reads CASSQGRGAGSRTEAFF. The DNA reads TGCGCCAGCAGCCAAGGGAGGGGGGCAGGGTCTAGAACTGAAGCTTTCTTT.